This TCR beta chain comes out of a study of cytomegalovirus exposure and HLA in healthy donors (TCRdb year 2017). For context, the study as a whole: The roughly 670 repertoires of the first cohort and the 120 or so validation repertoires were produced on the same platform, according to a later analysis. To predict cytomegalovirus infection status, the study brought together high-throughput TCR immunosequencing, statistical association of individual TCRs with disease status, and machine learning. A separate validation cohort of 90 to 150 different subjects was used in addition to the roughly 670-subject first cohort. The aim of the study was to test whether cataloging public T cell receptors could identify signatures of past pathogen exposure. Here is what the overall study found, with its caveats: In the study, some 160 TCR beta chains were listed as associated with cytomegalovirus. In both the original and validation cohorts, the classifier was reported to diagnose cytomegalovirus status with high specificity and sensitivity. The validation cohort had no HLA typing available for a later analysis, so co-occurrence within that cohort was assessed over all 120 or so repertoires. While some public TCRs were present in many individuals, most TCR sequences turned up only very rarely across donors. A later analysis found that TCRs clustered in the first cohort also tended to co-occur in the 100 to 150 validation repertoires, with 94% of cluster scores above 0. The authors suggested that the approach could potentially be generalized to other disease states and immunological phenotypes. In vitro tests confirmed that a few of the cytomegalovirus-associated TCR beta chains recognize cytomegalovirus antigens.

This clone was detected once. The antigen it binds to is not known. One base away there is no much larger clone; base qualities are not given. Library preparation employed the immunoSEQ multiplex PCR assay. The study's own analysis went as follows. A statistical classification framework was built for diagnosing cytomegalovirus status from the catalog of TCR beta chain sequences. TCRdb took over this immuneACCESS table, retaining in-frame rearrangements with V and J assigned. Such tables are incomplete; in checked studies, under half of the missing clones stem from an unresolved V gene, and the remainder is unexplained. The DNA was the basis for D and trimming; V, J and clone size are from that table. The sample profile shows about 73,000 clones; 90% to 95% of them were found once. The ten largest clones take up roughly 3.3% of the sample. The donors were included in the validation cohort of 120 subjects, a group kept apart from the roughly 670-subject first cohort.

The junction shows trimming of 7 bases on V and 3 bases on J, plus 7 bases between the germline ends. The CDR3 spans 12 residues, from the cysteine through the phenylalanine. The only DNA kept is the CDR3, 36 bases in frame from the first base. According to the germline V gene (reference sequence), CDR1 reads WNHNN and CDR2 reads SYGVQD. This clonotype originated in a man aged 18 to 35 in good health and CMV-seronegative. The rearranged segments are TRBV10-1 and TRBJ1-5; confidence is insufficient to name the D gene. Sequenced: PBMCs. CDR3 reads: CASISDNQPQHF. The base sequence is TGCGCCAGCATAAGCGACAATCAGCCCCAGCATTTT.